Following are 17 T cell receptor beta chains from one sample sequenced in a study of shared clonotypes between healthy human individuals. Using immunoSEQ multiplex PCR, the repertoire was profiled, and TCRdb retains in-frame clones only, with some absent. The sample records more than 2,000,000 clones, approximately 92% being singletons. The sample was naive CD4+ T cells sorted from blood. The subset: CD45RA+ positively selected. These receptors came from a man aged 18 to 30 in good health.

The chain has TRBV5-4 and TRBJ1-2, with 7 bases that match TRBD1. Germline V gene data show CDR1 as SGHNT and CDR2 as YYREEE (reference sequence). V dropped 0 bases and J dropped 4; count of bases not matched to a gene: 6. The CDR3 is 15 residues long. CDR3 sequence: CASSLDTGASYGYTF. The CDR3 nucleotides read TGTGCCAGCAGCTTGGATACAGGGGCGTCCTATGGCTACACCTTC.

The gene calls are TRBV19 and TRBJ2-3; a possible D gene is TRBD2 (7 bases). V was cut by 10 bases and J by 0 bases, with 20 bases left in between. The CDR3 length is 16 residues. Germline V gene lookup returns CDR1 LNHDA and CDR2 SQIVND (reference sequence). Here the CDR3 DNA reads TGTGCCACCAAACATCCCGGGGGGCGAAGCACAGATACGCAGTATTTT. It is translated as CATKHPGGRSTDTQYF.

The chain carries TRBV28 and TRBJ1-2; 9 bases match TRBD1. The CDR3 has 15 residues. V was pared by 3 bases and J by 6 bases, with 8 bases of the junction left unmatched. Looked up from germline, CDR1 is MDHEN and CDR2 is SYDVKM. CDR3 amino acids: CASSFPGQGPNGYTF. The CDR3 coding sequence is TGTGCCAGCAGTTTTCCGGGACAGGGTCCAAATGGCTACACCTTC.

The V call is TRBV5-1, the J call TRBJ2-5, with D maybe TRBD1 (6 bases). Germline V gene data show CDR1 as SGHRS and CDR2 as YFSETQ. The length of the CDR3 is 17 residues. The ends were cut back, 4 bases at V and 1 base at J, with 20 bases in the middle. The CDR3 spells CASSPTPLGHPQETQYF. CDR3 sequence (DNA): TGCGCCAGCAGCCCTACCCCCCTGGGACACCCCCAAGAGACCCAGTACTTC.

J is TRBJ2-7 and V is TRBV11-3, with D perhaps matching TRBD1 (5 bases). V lost 4 bases to trimming and J lost 0 bases, with 7 bases between them. The CDR3 spans 13 residues. The germline gives CDR1 SGHNT, CDR2 YENEEA. The CDR3 loop reads CASSSDSSYEQYF. The CDR3 nucleotides are TGTGCCAGCAGCTCTGACAGCTCCTACGAGCAGTACTTC.

In regard to this clone: Possible read error: a much larger clone is one base away. Other nucleotide sequences from this sample produce the same CDR3. This chain joins TRBV7-2 and TRBJ2-5; no clear D gene. The CDR3 spans 11 residues. Per germline, CDR1 SGHTA and CDR2 FQGNSA. Trimming took 4 bases from V and 2 from J, leaving 2 bases between them. CDR3: CASSSQETQYF. DNA for the CDR3: TGTGCCAGCAGCTCTCAAGAGACCCAGTACTTC.

J is TRBJ2-7 and V is TRBV7-9, with D tentatively TRBD1 (6 bases). Trimming left V 6 bases short and J 4 bases short, with 16 bases between. The germline CDR1 and CDR2 sequences are SEHNR and FQNEAQ (reference sequence). The CDR3 runs 14 residues. The CDR3 nucleotides read TGTGCCAGCAGTAGTACAACAGGGTCTTACGAGCAGTACTTC. Protein product: CASSSTTGSYEQYF.

V is TRBV7-9 and J is TRBJ2-3; a weak D match, TRBD2 (5 bases). This CDR3 has 14 amino acids. Trimming pared 10 bases from V and 2 bases from J, leaving 16 bases between. CDR1 and CDR2 from the germline V gene are SEHNR and FQNEAQ (reference sequence). This CDR3 reads CATLMRVLTDTQYF. The CDR3 DNA sequence: TGTGCCACCTTAATGAGGGTTCTCACAGATACGCAGTATTTT.

This rearrangement joins TRBV19 to TRBJ1-2; D is undetermined. CDR3 length equals 11 residues. Trimming stripped 4 bases from V and 2 bases from J, with 2 bases between. Germline-derived CDR1 and CDR2 are LNHDA and SQIVND (reference sequence). The CDR3 sequence is CASSTNYGYTF. CDR3 DNA: TGTGCCAGTAGTACCAACTATGGCTACACCTTC.

The chain is built from TRBV6-1 and TRBJ2-5; D may be TRBD1 or TRBD2 (6 bases each). This CDR3 is built from 16 residues. Per germline, CDR1 MNHNS and CDR2 SASEGT. The germline V and J ends were trimmed by 4 bases and 0 bases, with 15 bases remaining between them. The CDR3 DNA is TGTGCCAGCAGTGTAAGACTAGGGGGGCACCAAGAGACCCAGTACTTC. Translating it yields CASSVRLGGHQETQYF.

This clone was seen more than once but under ten times. V gene TRBV10-3 combines with J gene TRBJ2-7; 8 bases agree with TRBD1. This CDR3 contains 12 residues. V was clipped by 6 bases and J by 7 bases; unmatched bases: 5. CDR1 and CDR2 from the germline V gene are ENHRY and SYGVKD. CDR3 region: CAISWTGWEQYF. The CDR3 region has the DNA TGTGCCATCAGCTGGACAGGGTGGGAGCAGTACTTC.

The V and J genes are TRBV11-2 and TRBJ1-6; 9 bases agree with TRBD1. The V gene's germline CDR1 is SGHAT and CDR2 FQNNGV. The V segment lost 5 bases and the J segment 4 bases; nucleotides outside the gene matches: 15. The CDR3 length is 19 residues. This CDR3 is CASSPQRDRAFGYNSPLHF. CDR3 sequence (DNA): TGTGCCAGCAGCCCGCAAAGGGACAGGGCCTTCGGGTATAATTCACCCCTCCACTTT.

This clone has just one count. V and J are TRBV2 and TRBJ2-7; a possible D gene is TRBD1 (6 bases). The germline CDR1 and CDR2 sequences are SNHLY and FYNNEI. The CDR3 has 15 amino acids. V lost 3 bases and J lost 6, with 18 bases in between. As DNA, the CDR3 is TGTGCCAGCAGTGAGCGGCAGGGGTATTCGCGCGAGCAGTACTTC. Protein: CASSERQGYSREQYF.

As concerns this clone: The same CDR3 arises from other DNA sequences in this sample as well. V and J are TRBV9 and TRBJ2-7; TRBD1 agrees at 7 bases. Germline V CDR1 and CDR2: SGDLS, YYNGEE. After removal of 4 bases from V and 3 bases from J, the junction contained 7 bases not matched to a gene. The CDR3 is 14 amino acids. The CDR3 is CASSLRTGGYEQYF. DNA of the CDR3: TGTGCCAGCAGCCTAAGGACAGGCGGCTACGAGCAGTACTTC.

The chain recombines TRBV27 with TRBJ1-6, with TRBD1 matching over 8 bases. The CDR3 is 14 amino acids. The V segment lost 6 bases and the J segment 7 bases; nucleotides outside the gene matches: 5. CDR1 MNHEY and CDR2 SMNVEV come from the germline V gene (reference sequence). For the CDR3, the DNA is TGTGCCAGCAGCGCAGGGGGCGCAAATTCACCCCTCCACTTT. It translates to CASSAGGANSPLHF.

On this clone: A junction boundary mismatches the germline segment, possibly from a read error. The V call is TRBV7-7, the J call TRBJ2-6; no clear D gene. The CDR3 is 14 residues long. Germline loops: CDR1 SSHAT, CDR2 FNYEAQ (reference sequence). The CDR3 bases are TGTGCTAGCAGCCCTAATTCTGGGGCCAACGTCCTGACTTTC. This gives the protein CASSPNSGANVLTF. The full variable domain, in which reference TRBV7-7 and TRBJ2-6 provide the parts outside the CDR3, is GAGVSQSPRYKVTKRGQDVTLRCDPISSHATLYWYQQALGQGPEFLTYFNYEAQPDKSGLPSDRFSAERPEGSISTLTIQRTEQRDSAMYRCASSPNSGANVLTFGAGSRLTVL.

J is TRBJ1-5 and V is TRBV7-2, with D perhaps matching TRBD1 (6 bases). The CDR3 sequence is 14 residues long. Trimming took 5 bases from V and 1 from J, leaving 9 bases between them. Germline CDR1 SGHTA, CDR2 FQGNSA. CDR3 in DNA: TGTGCCAGCAGCCGTGGACAGAGCAATCAGCCCCAGCATTTT. It codes for CASSRGQSNQPQHF. Combining the CDR3 with reference TRBV7-2 and TRBJ1-5 gives the whole variable domain GAGVSQSPSNKVTEKGKDVELRCDPISGHTALYWYRQSLGQGLEFLIYFQGNSAPDKSGLPSDRFSAERTGGSVSTLTIQRTQQEDSAVYLCASSRGQSNQPQHFGDGTRLSIL.